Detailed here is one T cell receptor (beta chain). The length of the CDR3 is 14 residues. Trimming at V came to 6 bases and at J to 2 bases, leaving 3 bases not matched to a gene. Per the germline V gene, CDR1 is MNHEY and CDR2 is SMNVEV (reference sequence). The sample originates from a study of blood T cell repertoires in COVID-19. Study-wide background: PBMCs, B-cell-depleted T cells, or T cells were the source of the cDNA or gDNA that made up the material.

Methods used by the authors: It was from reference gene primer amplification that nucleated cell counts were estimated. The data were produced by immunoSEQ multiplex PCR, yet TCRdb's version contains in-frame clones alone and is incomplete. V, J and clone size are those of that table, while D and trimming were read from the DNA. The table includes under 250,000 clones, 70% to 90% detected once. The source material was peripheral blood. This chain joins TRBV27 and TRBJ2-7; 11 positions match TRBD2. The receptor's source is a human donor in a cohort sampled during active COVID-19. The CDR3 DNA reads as TGTGCCAGCAGCTTTAGCGGGGGGGCCTACGAGCAGTACTTC. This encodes CASSFSGGAYEQYF.